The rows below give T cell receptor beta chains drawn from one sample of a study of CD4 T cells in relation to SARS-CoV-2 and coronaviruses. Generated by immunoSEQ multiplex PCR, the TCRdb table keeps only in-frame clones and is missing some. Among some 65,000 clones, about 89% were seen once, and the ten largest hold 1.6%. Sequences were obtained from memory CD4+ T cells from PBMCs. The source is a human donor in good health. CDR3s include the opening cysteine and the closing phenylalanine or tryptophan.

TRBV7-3,CASSLPGQGSGANVLTF
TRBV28,CASSNTGHGAYGYTF
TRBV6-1,CASSEGDRGQETQYF
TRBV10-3,CAISDPGRDQETQYF
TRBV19,CASSKVPAGNEQFF
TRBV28,CASSPAGATSYEQYF
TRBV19,CASSSAVWDGQVPDTQYF
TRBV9,CASSPRGDTNQPQHF
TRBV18,CASSPTSTDTQYF
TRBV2,CASSGRTGPARHYGYTF
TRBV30,CAWSLTHGELFF
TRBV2,CASKRTSGLMELFF
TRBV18,CASSPSQGAMNEQYF
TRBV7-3,CASSRGRGGSGANVLTF
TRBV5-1,CASSLSTSAGLYGYTF
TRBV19,CASSLTREAFF
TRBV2,CASIETEVYEQYF
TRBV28,CASSSTRRGLISYEQYF
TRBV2,CASSETRTYNEQFF
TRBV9,CASSVLGTSYTGELFF
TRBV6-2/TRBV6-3,CASSFRQKNSPLHF
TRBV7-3,CASSWADSTNTGELFF
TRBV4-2,CASSQGTSGQETQYF
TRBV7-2,CASSQDRGSTEAFF
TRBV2,CASSETSGGAIDTQYF
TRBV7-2,CASSPGPGEAYGYTF
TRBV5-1,CASSLGQSGDTQYF
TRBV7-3,CASSSGNTIYF
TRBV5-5,CASSLFPGRSTDTQYF
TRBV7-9,CASSLGQGVEGYTF
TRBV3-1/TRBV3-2,CASSQRDRDYGYTF
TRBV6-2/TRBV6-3,CASSLPTGTDNSPLHF
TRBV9,CASSVAYTGELFF
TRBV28,CASRLGGGAFF
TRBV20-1,CSAWTTEKLFF
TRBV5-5,CASRSDGDRAYEQYF
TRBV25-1,CASSEYLDNEQFF
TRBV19,CASSLLNQPQHF
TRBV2,CASSGTGGGGYTF
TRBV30,CAWTSGTANEKLFF
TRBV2,CASRTSGGAGGELFF
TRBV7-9,CASSGPSQETQYF
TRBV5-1,CASSVPGAYEQYF
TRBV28,CASSLVHGRGNEQFF
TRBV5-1,CASSFGGGEETQYF
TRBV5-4,CASSSGRNNEQFF
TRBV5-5,CASSLYGAETQYF
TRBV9,CASSVEASGGVVSYEQYF
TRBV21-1,CAKQTRARYGYTF
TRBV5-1,CASSEDGSGNTIYF
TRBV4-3,CASSQDREYRAQYF
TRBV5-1,CASGISGDYEQYF
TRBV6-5,CASTAGSEVEAFF
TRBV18,CASSLDRRTDTQYF
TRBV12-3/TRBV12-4,CASSFGGTDKYTF
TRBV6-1,CASRAGLAGLYEQYF
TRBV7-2,CASSRDTYGQMFF
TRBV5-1,CASSPLQANYGYTF
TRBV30,CAWSRGGYIHGYTF
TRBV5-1,CASSSLGDHEQFF